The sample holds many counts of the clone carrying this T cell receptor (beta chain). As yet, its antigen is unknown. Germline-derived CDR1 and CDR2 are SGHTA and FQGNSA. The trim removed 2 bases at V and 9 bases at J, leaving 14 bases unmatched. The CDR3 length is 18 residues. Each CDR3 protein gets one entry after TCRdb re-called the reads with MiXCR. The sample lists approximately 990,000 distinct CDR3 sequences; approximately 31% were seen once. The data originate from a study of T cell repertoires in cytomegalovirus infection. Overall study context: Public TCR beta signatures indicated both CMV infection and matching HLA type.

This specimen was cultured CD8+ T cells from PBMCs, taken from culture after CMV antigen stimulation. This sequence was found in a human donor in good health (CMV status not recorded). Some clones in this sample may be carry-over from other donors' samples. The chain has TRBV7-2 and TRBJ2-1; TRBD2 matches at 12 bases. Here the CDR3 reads CASSLNGLAGPGHGEQFF. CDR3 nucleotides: TGTGCCAGCAGCTTAAACGGACTAGCGGGGCCGGGGCACGGTGAGCAGTTCTTC.